These 12 T cell receptor beta chains came from one sample sequenced in a study of early T cells in non-severe SARS-CoV-2 infection. Each CDR3 protein gets one entry after TCRdb re-called the 5' RACE reads with MiXCR. The table has 55,000 to 70,000 distinct CDR3 sequences, over 9% seen once; the top ten hold roughly 1.7%. The sample was whole blood. These receptors came from an adult who was a healthcare worker with PCR-confirmed SARS-CoV-2 infection or an uninfected control (not recorded which).

This clonotype showed up many times. The chain couples TRBV11-2 to TRBJ2-7; possible D gene TRBD1, 6 bases. The germline V gene encodes CDR1 SGHAT and CDR2 FQNNGV. Trimming shortened V by 3 bases and J by 0 bases, and 12 bases separated the two germline ends. CDR3 size: 15 residues. The CDR3 DNA follows: TGTGCCAGCAGCTTCAGGGGAATGCTCTCCTACGAGCAGTACTTC. Amino acids: CASSFRGMLSYEQYF.

This clonotype showed up just a few times. The chain carries TRBV10-3 and TRBJ2-2; 12 bases line up with TRBD2. CDR1 and CDR2 (germline): ENHRY, SYGVKD. There are 17 residues in the CDR3. V lost 5 bases, J lost 6 bases, and 10 bases stayed unmatched. CDR3 sequence: CAISLGLAGSPSGELFF. Here the CDR3 DNA reads TGTGCCATCAGTCTCGGACTAGCGGGGTCCCCGTCCGGGGAGCTGTTTTTT.

This clonotype was counted only a few times. V is TRBV6-5 and J is TRBJ1-2; maybe TRBD1 (6 bases). CDR3 length: 13 residues. Between the trimmed V and J ends, which lost 7 bases and 7 bases, there was a span of 16 bases. The germline CDR1 and CDR2 sequences are MNHEY and SVGAGI. The CDR3 coding sequence is TGTGCCAGCACCCGACACAGGGATGGTGGCTACACCTTC. This translates into CASTRHRDGGYTF.

On this clonotype itself: This may stem from a read error, because a much larger clone lies one nucleotide away. The chain couples TRBV6-6 to TRBJ2-7; perhaps TRBD2 as D (7 bases). The CDR3 extends over 16 amino acids. Germline assignment: CDR1 MNHNY and CDR2 SVGAGI (reference sequence). Trimming cost V 2 bases and J 8 bases, with 22 bases left between them. The DNA of the CDR3 is TGTGCCAGCAGTTACCCCAGCACAGGGAGGGAATACAAGCAGTACTTC. This codes for CASSYPSTGREYKQYF.

This clonotype showed up just a few times. V gene TRBV7-9 combines with J gene TRBJ1-3, with a weak D call TRBD1 (6 bases). V was trimmed by 5 bases and J by 3 bases, leaving 17 bases between them. Per the germline V gene, CDR1 is SEHNR and CDR2 is FQNEAQ (reference sequence). The CDR3 has 16 amino acids. CDR3 DNA: TGTGCCAGCAGCCAGGGGTGGGCAGGAGTTGGAAACACCATATATTTT. Its protein product is CASSQGWAGVGNTIYF.

This clonotype has at least ten counts. V and J are TRBV6-1 and TRBJ2-5; D remains ambiguous. Germline CDR1 reads MNHNS; CDR2 reads SASEGT. The CDR3 length is 12 residues. The ends were cut back, 4 bases at V and 7 bases at J, with 10 bases in the middle. The CDR3 region is CASSGVDGTQYF. The CDR3 DNA reads as TGTGCCAGCAGTGGCGTCGACGGGACCCAGTACTTC.

This clonotype was observed at least ten times. The V and J genes are TRBV20-1 and TRBJ2-3; the match to TRBD2 covers 13 bases. The CDR3 loop spans 13 amino acids. Germline loops: CDR1 DFQATT, CDR2 SNEGSKA (reference sequence). Trimming at V came to 6 bases and at J to 7 bases, leaving 4 bases not matched to a gene. In DNA form, the CDR3 reads TGCAGTGCGTCACTAGCGGGGGGGCATACGCAGTATTTT. Protein: CSASLAGGHTQYF.

V and J are TRBV12-3 or TRBV12-4 and TRBJ2-7; 7 positions agree with TRBD1. Germline trimming cut 3 bases from V and 7 bases from J; bases unmatched to any gene: 6. This CDR3 spans 13 amino acids. CDR3 region: CASSFGRGSEQYF. The CDR3 DNA follows: TGTGCCAGCAGTTTTGGCAGGGGGTCTGAGCAGTACTTC.

The genes are TRBV18 and TRBJ2-3, with 7 nucleotides matching TRBD2. J gave up 4 bases and V 1 base, and 5 bases lay outside the gene matches. The germline V gene has CDR1 KGHSH and CDR2 LQKENI. There are 15 residues in the CDR3. The CDR3 DNA sequence: TGTGCCAGCTCACCACGAACCAGCGGGGCAGATACGCAGTATTTT. Translating gives CASSPRTSGADTQYF.

This clonotype was observed a few times. In DNA, the CDR3 is TGTGCCATCAAGGGTTCGGAGAATGAGCAGTTCTTC. It codes for CAIKGSENEQFF. The chain carries TRBV10-3 and TRBJ2-1; the D is unclear. The germline V and J ends were trimmed by 7 bases and 7 bases, with 11 bases remaining between them. The length of the CDR3 is 12 residues. Germline CDR1 reads ENHRY; CDR2 reads SYGVKD.

The gene calls are TRBV3-1 and TRBJ2-7; possibly TRBD1 or TRBD2 for D (5 bases each). The CDR3 covers 15 residues. The V end lost 1 base, the J end lost 7 bases, and 17 bases lay between the germline ends. Per the germline V gene, CDR1 is LGHDT and CDR2 is YNNKEL (reference sequence). The DNA for the CDR3 is TGTGCCAGCAGCCAAGCCCCCGGGACCCTTATAGAGCAGTACTTC. Its translation is CASSQAPGTLIEQYF.

The V gene is TRBV28, the J gene TRBJ2-3; D perhaps matches TRBD1 (7 bases). The length of the CDR3 is 15 residues. V was pared by 6 bases and J by 4 bases, with 17 bases between. From germline, CDR1 is MDHEN and CDR2 SYDVKM. CDR3 bases: TGTGCCAGCAGCCCGAGGGGCAGGGGGGCAGATACGCAGTATTTT. This translates into CASSPRGRGADTQYF.